Below, 8 T cell receptor beta chains from the same sample are listed, as sequenced in a study of blood T cell repertoires in COVID-19. Produced via immunoSEQ multiplex PCR; TCRdb's table is partial and in-frame only. The data contain over 120,000 clones, roughly 75% of them singletons. What was sequenced was PBMCs or T cells enriched from blood (not recorded which). The receptors here all came from a woman aged 50 to 60 who had recovered from COVID-19.

The gene calls are TRBV19 and TRBJ2-1; 10 nucleotides line up with TRBD1. Germline V gives CDR1 LNHDA, CDR2 SQIVND (reference sequence). Trimming removed 5 bases from V and 6 bases from J; junction bases left unmatched: 10. The CDR3 is made up of 16 amino acids. The CDR3 bases are TGTGCCAGTAGTGCCCGACAGGGGGCAAGGGCCAATGAGCAGTTCTTC. Its translation is CASSARQGARANEQFF.

The chain employs TRBV4-1 and TRBJ2-7, with 11 nucleotides matching TRBD1. The CDR3 consists of 14 residues. V shed 5 bases, J shed 7 bases, and the junction held 7 bases outside the gene matches. Germline loops: CDR1 MGHRA, CDR2 YSYEKL. The CDR3 spells CASSAAGTGGEQYV. The CDR3 DNA follows: TGCGCCAGCAGCGCCGCCGGGACAGGGGGTGAGCAGTACGTC.

The rearrangement joins TRBV27 to TRBJ1-6, with D tentatively TRBD1 (6 bases). The CDR3 runs 16 residues. CDR1 and CDR2 from the germline V gene are MNHEY and SMNVEV (reference sequence). Trimming left V 6 bases short and J 6 bases short, with 18 bases between. The CDR3 loop reads CASSLRSGQSNSPLHF. The CDR3 DNA follows: TGTGCCAGCAGCCTACGGTCCGGACAGTCTAATTCACCCCTCCACTTT.

The chain carries TRBV9 and TRBJ1-2; 9 bases match TRBD1. J was trimmed by 4 bases and V by 0 bases; bases with no gene match: 13. The germline CDR1 and CDR2 sequences are SGDLS and YYNGEE. The CDR3 totals 18 residues. CDR3 in DNA: TGTGCCAGCAGCGTAGGGCGGAACAGGGGGCAACACGGCTATGGCTACACCTTC. Protein product: CASSVGRNRGQHGYGYTF.

V and J are TRBV5-4 and TRBJ1-1, with 8 bases that match TRBD1. This CDR3 spans 14 amino acids. Germline-derived CDR1 and CDR2 are SGHNT and YYREEE (reference sequence). J gave up 2 bases and V 4 bases, and 4 bases lay outside the gene matches. The CDR3: CASSPGGPNTEAFF. The CDR3 nucleotides read TGTGCCAGCAGCCCAGGGGGCCCTAACACTGAAGCTTTCTTT.

The chain joins TRBV5-6 to TRBJ2-2; D is ambiguous. Trimming took 0 bases from V and 0 from J, leaving 12 bases between them. Germline V gives CDR1 SGHDT, CDR2 YYEEEE. The CDR3 extends over 17 amino acids. The CDR3 nucleotides are TGTGCCAGCAGCTTGGGCGGCCACCCCGCGAACACCGGGGAGCTGTTTTTT. This codes for CASSLGGHPANTGELFF.

The chain is built from TRBV5-4 and TRBJ1-1; a weak D match, TRBD1 (5 bases). Trimming pared 0 bases from V and 4 bases from J, leaving 13 bases between. Germline-derived CDR1 and CDR2 are SGHNT and YYREEE (reference sequence). The CDR3 length is 15 residues. The CDR3 is CASSLDGARGTEAFF. In DNA form, the CDR3 reads TGTGCCAGCAGCTTGGATGGGGCGCGGGGCACTGAAGCTTTCTTT. Filled out from reference TRBV5-4 and TRBJ1-1, the complete variable domain reads ETGVTQSPTHLIKTRGQQVTLRCSSQSGHNTVSWYQQALGQGPQFIFQYYREEENGRGNFPPRFSGLQFPNYSSELNVNALELDDSALYLCASSLDGARGTEAFFGQGTRLTVV.

This chain joins TRBV3-1 (or the pseudogene TRBV3-2) and TRBJ1-4; a weak D match, TRBD1 (6 bases). In germline, CDR1 is LGHDT, CDR2 YNNKEL (reference sequence). The CDR3 extends over 15 amino acids. V was trimmed by 0 bases and J by 8 bases, leaving 13 bases between them. The CDR3 DNA reads TGTGCCAGCAGCCAAGAGAACAGGGTGAACGAAAAACTGTTTTTT. It translates to CASSQENRVNEKLFF.